This entry is about one T cell receptor (beta chain). Its target is not known. The data were taken from a study of vaccination and CD4 T cells after COVID-19. The treatment was: approximately nine-day PBMC culture with coronavirus spike peptide pools or control peptides (ViraFEST assay). Following expansion of antigen-specific T cells with peptide pools, ViraFEST then sequenced TCRs. Sequence data for DNA of cultured CD4+ T cells were generated by the Oncomine TCR Beta short-read assay. It was from cultured CD4+ T cells that genomic DNA was extracted. One entry per CDR3 protein, called by TCRdb with MiXCR from the PCR reads. Of just over 9,500 distinct CDR3 sequences detected, approximately 49% appear once; the ten largest clones hold roughly 22%. The V and J ends lost 0 bases and 7 bases respectively, with 18 bases between them. Germline loops: CDR1 MNHEY, CDR2 SVGAGI. The CDR3 loop spans 16 amino acids.

The chain is built from TRBV6-5 and TRBJ1-2; D not certain. The sequenced sample was CD4+ T cells from blood, cultured in vitro. The receptor was derived from a human donor who had recovered from COVID-19. The CDR3 bases are TGTGCCAGCAGTTACTCGAAAGTCAGGAGGGATGGTGGCTACACCTTC. This encodes CASSYSKVRRDGGYTF.